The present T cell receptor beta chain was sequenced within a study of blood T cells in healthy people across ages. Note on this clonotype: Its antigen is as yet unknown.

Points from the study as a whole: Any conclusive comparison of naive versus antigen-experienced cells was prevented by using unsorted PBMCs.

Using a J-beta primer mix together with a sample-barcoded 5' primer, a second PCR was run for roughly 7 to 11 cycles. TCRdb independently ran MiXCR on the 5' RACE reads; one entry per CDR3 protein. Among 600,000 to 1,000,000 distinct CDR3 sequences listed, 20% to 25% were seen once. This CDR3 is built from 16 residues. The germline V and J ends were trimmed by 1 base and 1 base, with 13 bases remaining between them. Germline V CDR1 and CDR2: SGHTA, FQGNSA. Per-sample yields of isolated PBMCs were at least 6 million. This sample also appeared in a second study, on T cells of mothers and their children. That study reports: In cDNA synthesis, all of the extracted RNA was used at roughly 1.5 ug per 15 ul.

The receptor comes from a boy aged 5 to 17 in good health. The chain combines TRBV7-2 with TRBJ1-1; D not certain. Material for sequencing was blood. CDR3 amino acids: CASSLGGWPANTEAFF. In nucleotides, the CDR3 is TGTGCCAGCAGCTTAGGAGGGTGGCCAGCGAACACTGAAGCTTTCTTT. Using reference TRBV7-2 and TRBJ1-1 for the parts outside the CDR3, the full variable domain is GAGVSQSPSNKVTEKGKDVELRCDPISGHTALYWYRQSLGQGLEFLIYFQGNSAPDKSGLPSDRFSAERTGGSVSTLTIQRTQQEDSAVYLCASSLGGWPANTEAFFGQGTRLTVV.